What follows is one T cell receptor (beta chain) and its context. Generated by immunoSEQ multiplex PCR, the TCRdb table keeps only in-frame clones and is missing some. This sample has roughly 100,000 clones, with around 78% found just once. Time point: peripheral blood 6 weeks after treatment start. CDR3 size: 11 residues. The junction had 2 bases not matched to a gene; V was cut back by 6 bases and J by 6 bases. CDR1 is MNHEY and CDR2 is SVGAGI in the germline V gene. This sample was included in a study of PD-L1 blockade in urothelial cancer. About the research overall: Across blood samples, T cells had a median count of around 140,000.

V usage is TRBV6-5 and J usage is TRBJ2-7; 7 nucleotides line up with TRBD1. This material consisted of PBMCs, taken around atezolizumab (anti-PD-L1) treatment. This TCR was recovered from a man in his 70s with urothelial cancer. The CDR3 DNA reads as TGTGCCAGCAGACGGGACAGCGAGCAGTACTTC. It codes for CASRRDSEQYF.